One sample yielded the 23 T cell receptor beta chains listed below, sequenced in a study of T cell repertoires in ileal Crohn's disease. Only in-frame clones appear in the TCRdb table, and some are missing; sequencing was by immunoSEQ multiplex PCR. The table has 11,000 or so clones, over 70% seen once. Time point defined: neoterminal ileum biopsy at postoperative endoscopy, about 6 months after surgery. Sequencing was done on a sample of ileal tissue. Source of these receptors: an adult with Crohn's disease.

CDR3 loop: CASSEIQIMNTGELFF. The CDR3 DNA reads TGTGCCAGCAGTGAAATTCAGATAATGAACACCGGGGAGCTGTTTTTT. The rearrangement joins TRBV2 to TRBJ2-2, with unresolved D. The germline CDR1 and CDR2 sequences are SNHLY and FYNNEI. The length of the CDR3 is 16 residues. With 2 bases removed from V and 1 base from J, the gap between germline ends came to 11 bases.

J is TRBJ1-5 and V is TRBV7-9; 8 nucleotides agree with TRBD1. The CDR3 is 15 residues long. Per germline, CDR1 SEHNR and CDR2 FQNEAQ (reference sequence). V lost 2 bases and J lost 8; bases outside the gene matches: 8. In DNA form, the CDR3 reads TGTGCCAGCAGCTTATCGACAGGGGTAGGGGAGCCCCAGCATTTT. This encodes CASSLSTGVGEPQHF.

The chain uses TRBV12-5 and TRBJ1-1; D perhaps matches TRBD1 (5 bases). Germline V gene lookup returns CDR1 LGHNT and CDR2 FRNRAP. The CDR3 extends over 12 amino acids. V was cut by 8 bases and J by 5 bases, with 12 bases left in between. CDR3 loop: CASYPQGTEAFF. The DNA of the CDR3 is TGTGCTAGTTATCCCCAGGGTACTGAAGCTTTCTTT.

The CDR3 coding sequence is TGTGCCAGCAGTAGAGGACAGGGGGCGAACACTGAAGCTTTCTTT. Residues: CASSRGQGANTEAFF. The chain uses TRBV5-4 and TRBJ1-1; TRBD1 matches 11 bases. V shed 5 bases, J shed 1 base, and the junction held 4 bases outside the gene matches. Germline CDR1 reads SGHNT; CDR2 reads YYREEE (reference sequence). The CDR3 covers 15 residues.

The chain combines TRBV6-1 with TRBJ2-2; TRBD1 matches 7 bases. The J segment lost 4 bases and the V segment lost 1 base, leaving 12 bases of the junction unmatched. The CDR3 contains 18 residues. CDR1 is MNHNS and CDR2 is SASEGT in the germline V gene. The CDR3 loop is CASSEVTGVGTSTGELFF. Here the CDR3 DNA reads TGTGCCAGCAGTGAAGTCACAGGGGTAGGGACGAGCACCGGGGAGCTGTTTTTT.

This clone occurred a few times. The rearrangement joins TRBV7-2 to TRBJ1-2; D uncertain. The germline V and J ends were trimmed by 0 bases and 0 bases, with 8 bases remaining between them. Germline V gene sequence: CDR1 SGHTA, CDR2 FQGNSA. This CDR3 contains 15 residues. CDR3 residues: CASSLASISNYGYTF. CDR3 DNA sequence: TGTGCCAGCAGCTTAGCAAGCATTTCTAACTATGGCTACACCTTC.

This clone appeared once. In DNA form, the CDR3 reads TGTGCCAGCAGTTACGGGGCAGGGAAAGCTTTCTTT. Translating it yields CASSYGAGKAFF. V gene TRBV6-5 combines with J gene TRBJ1-1, with D possibly TRBD1 on 5 matching bases. The germline gives CDR1 MNHEY, CDR2 SVGAGI. The CDR3 loop spans 12 amino acids. V lost 2 bases to trimming and J lost 9 bases, with 10 bases between them.

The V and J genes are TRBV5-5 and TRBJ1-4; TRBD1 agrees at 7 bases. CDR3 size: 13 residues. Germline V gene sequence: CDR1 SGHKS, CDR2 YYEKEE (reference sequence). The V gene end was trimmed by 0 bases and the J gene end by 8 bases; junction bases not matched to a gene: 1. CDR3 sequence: CASSLAGGEKLFF. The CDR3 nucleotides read TGTGCCAGCAGCTTGGCAGGGGGGGAAAAACTGTTTTTT.

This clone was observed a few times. As DNA, the CDR3 is TGTGCCAGCAGCTCGCACCAGGGGGCTTCCTACGAGCAGTACTTC. This translates into CASSSHQGASYEQYF. The V gene is TRBV9, the J gene TRBJ2-7; TRBD1 aligns across 8 bases. The V gene's germline CDR1 is SGDLS and CDR2 YYNGEE. V lost 4 bases to trimming and J lost 1 base; unmatched junction nucleotides: 7. The CDR3 is made up of 15 amino acids.

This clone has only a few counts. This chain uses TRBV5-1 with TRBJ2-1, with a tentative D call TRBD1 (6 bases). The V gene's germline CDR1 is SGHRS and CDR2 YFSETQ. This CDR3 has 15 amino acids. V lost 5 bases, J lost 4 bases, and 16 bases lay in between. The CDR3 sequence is CASSVGTPLYNEQFF. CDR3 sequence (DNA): TGCGCCAGCAGTGTTGGGACACCTCTGTACAATGAGCAGTTCTTC.

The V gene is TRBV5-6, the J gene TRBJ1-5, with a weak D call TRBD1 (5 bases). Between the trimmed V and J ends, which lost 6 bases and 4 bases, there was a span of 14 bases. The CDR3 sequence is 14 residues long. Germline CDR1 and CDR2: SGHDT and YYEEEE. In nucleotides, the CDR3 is TGTGCCAGCACCCGAAGGGGCAGTAATCAGCCCCAGCATTTT. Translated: CASTRRGSNQPQHF.

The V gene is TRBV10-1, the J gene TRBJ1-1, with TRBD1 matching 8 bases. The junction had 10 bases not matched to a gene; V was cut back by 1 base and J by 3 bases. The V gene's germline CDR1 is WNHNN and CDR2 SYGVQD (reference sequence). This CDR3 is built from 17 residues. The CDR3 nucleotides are TGCGCCAGCAGTGAGTATGGGTCCTTGGACAGGGACACTGAAGCTTTCTTT. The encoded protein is CASSEYGSLDRDTEAFF.

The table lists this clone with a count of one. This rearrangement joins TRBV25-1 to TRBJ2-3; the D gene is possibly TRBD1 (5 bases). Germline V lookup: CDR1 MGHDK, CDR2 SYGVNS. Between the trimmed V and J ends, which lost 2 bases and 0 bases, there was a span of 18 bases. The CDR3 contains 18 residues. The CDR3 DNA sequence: TGTGCCAGCAGTGAAGTGGCAGGGTCGAAGCTTAGCACAGATACGCAGTATTTT. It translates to CASSEVAGSKLSTDTQYF.

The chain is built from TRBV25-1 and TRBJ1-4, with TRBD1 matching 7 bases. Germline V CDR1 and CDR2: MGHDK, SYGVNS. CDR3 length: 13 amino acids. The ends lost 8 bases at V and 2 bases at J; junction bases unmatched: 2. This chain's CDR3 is CASGDSTNEKLFF. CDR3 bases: TGTGCCAGCGGGGACAGTACTAATGAAAAACTGTTTTTT.

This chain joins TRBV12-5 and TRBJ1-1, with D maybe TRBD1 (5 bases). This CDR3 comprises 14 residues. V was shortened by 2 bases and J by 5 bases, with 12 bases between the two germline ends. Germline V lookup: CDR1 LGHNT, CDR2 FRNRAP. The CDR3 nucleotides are TGTGCTAGTGGTTTGAACGGGGGTTGGACTGAAGCTTTCTTT. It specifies CASGLNGGWTEAFF.

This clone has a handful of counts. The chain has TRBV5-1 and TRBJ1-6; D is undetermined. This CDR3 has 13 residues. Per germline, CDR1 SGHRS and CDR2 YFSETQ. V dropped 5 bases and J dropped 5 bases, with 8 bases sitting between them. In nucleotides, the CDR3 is TGCGCCAGCAGGTCCGAGGATAATTCACCCCTCCACTTT. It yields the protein CASRSEDNSPLHF.

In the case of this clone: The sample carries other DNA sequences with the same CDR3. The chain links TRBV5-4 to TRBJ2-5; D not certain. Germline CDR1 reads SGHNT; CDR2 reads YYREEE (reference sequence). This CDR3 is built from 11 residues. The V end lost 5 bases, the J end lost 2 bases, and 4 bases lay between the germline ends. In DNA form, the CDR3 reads TGTGCCAGCAGTTCTCAAGAGACCCAGTACTTC. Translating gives CASSSQETQYF.

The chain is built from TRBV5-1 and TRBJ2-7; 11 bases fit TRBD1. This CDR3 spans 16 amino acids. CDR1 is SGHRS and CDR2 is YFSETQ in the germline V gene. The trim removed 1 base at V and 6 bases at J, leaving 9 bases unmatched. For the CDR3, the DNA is TGCGCCAGCAGCTTGACGGGACAGGGGGGTTTTGGCGAGCAGTACTTC. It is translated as CASSLTGQGGFGEQYF.

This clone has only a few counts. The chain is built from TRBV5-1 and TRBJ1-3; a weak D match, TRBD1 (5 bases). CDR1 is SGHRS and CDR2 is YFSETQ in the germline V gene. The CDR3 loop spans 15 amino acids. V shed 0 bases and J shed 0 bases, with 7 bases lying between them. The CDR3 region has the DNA TGCGCCAGCAGCTTGGATACAGGCTCTGGAAACACCATATATTTT. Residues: CASSLDTGSGNTIYF.

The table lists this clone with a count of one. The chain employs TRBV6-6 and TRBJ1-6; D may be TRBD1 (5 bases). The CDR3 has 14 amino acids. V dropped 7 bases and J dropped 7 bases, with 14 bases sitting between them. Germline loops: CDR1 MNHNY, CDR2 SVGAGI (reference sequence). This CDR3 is CASILDRANSPLHF. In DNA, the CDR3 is TGTGCCAGCATACTCGACAGAGCCAATTCACCCCTCCACTTT.

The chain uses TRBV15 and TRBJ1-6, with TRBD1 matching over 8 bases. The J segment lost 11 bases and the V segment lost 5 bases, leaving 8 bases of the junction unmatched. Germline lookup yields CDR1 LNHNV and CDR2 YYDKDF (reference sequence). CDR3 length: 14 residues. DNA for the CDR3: TGTGCCACCAGCGCGACAGGGGACGTTCCACCCCTCCACTTT. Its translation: CATSATGDVPPLHF.

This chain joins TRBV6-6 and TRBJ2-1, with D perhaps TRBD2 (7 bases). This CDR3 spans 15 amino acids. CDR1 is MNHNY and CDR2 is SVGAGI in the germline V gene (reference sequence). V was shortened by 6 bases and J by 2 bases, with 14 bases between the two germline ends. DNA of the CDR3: TGTGCCAGCAGGTCAGCCGGGGGGCCCTACAATGAGCAGTTCTTC. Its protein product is CASRSAGGPYNEQFF.

The CDR3 region has the DNA TGTGCCAGCAGCTTCCAGGGGTCCCTGAGCTCCTACGAGCAGTACTTC. Translated: CASSFQGSLSSYEQYF. The chain joins TRBV7-8 to TRBJ2-5; D is possibly TRBD1 (6 bases). Judging by the DNA end, TRBJ2-7 fits better; the J call may be wrong. CDR3 length: 16 amino acids. Germline CDR1 reads SGHVS; CDR2 reads FQNEAQ.